Following are 9 T cell receptor beta chains from one sample sequenced in a study of T cells in Graves' hyperthyroidism and ophthalmopathy. Using RNA transcripts as the source, TCR beta CDR3 regions were amplified. During a first-round RT-PCR of the TCR CDR3, the HTBI primer set was used. A single record per CDR3 protein comes from TCRdb applying MiXCR to the multiplex PCR reads. This table holds 350,000 or so distinct CDR3 sequences, about 20% found once. Material: blood. The receptors here all came from a woman aged 50 to 65 with Graves' hyperthyroidism.

This clonotype occurred many times. This chain uses TRBV3-1 with TRBJ1-4; D gene uncertain. Trimming left V 1 base short and J 5 bases short, with 14 bases between. This CDR3 comprises 16 residues. Germline V gene data show CDR1 as LGHDT and CDR2 as YNNKEL (reference sequence). CDR3 loop: CASSQGIGRSNEKLFF. In DNA form, the CDR3 reads TGTGCCAGCAGCCAAGGGATAGGCAGGTCGAATGAAAAACTGTTTTTT.

The chain is built from TRBV2 and TRBJ2-7; 9 nucleotides match TRBD1. CDR1 SNHLY and CDR2 FYNNEI come from the germline V gene. V lost 9 bases, J lost 6 bases, and 9 bases stayed unmatched. This CDR3 region has 13 residues. This CDR3 reads CASGDRGTSEQYV. In nucleotides, the CDR3 is TGTGCCAGTGGCGACAGGGGGACGTCCGAGCAGTACGTC.

This clonotype appeared many times. This rearrangement joins TRBV20-1 to TRBJ2-1; D may correspond to TRBD1 or TRBD2 (5 bases each). There are 14 residues in the CDR3. The V gene lost 4 bases and the J gene lost 0 bases, with 10 bases spanning the gap. Germline V gene lookup returns CDR1 DFQATT and CDR2 SNEGSKA (reference sequence). This CDR3 is CSATGTSSYNEQFF. The CDR3 region has the DNA TGCAGTGCTACCGGGACGAGCTCCTACAATGAGCAGTTCTTC.

This clonotype has ten or more counts. J is TRBJ1-5 and V is TRBV10-3; 12 positions match TRBD1. CDR3 length equals 14 residues. Germline-derived CDR1 and CDR2 are ENHRY and SYGVKD. Trimming took 6 bases from V and 5 from J; bases not matched to a gene: 2. CDR3 sequence: CAIRGTGGDQPQHF. Here the CDR3 DNA reads TGTGCCATCAGAGGGACAGGGGGCGATCAGCCCCAGCATTTT.

V usage is TRBV7-9 and J usage is TRBJ2-6, with D possibly matching TRBD1 (6 bases). The CDR3 covers 16 residues. Germline CDR1 is SEHNR and CDR2 is FQNEAQ (reference sequence). V lost 6 bases, J lost 0 bases, and 12 bases lay in between. Here the CDR3 DNA reads TGTGCCAGCAGTTCGGACAGTCTCTCTGGGGCCAACGTCCTGACTTTC. This sequence encodes CASSSDSLSGANVLTF.

This clonotype was seen many times. The chain is built from TRBV12-3 or TRBV12-4 and TRBJ2-3; 10 positions agree with TRBD1. The CDR3 has 14 amino acids. The junction had 8 bases not matched to a gene; V was cut back by 6 bases and J by 8 bases. CDR3 in amino acids: CASSPTGGSGTQYF. The CDR3, as DNA: TGTGCCAGCAGCCCGACAGGGGGCTCTGGTACGCAGTATTTT.

This clonotype was found a few times. The chain has TRBV6-1 and TRBJ2-7, with a tentative D call TRBD1 (6 bases). The CDR3 covers 14 residues. In germline, CDR1 is MNHNS, CDR2 SASEGT. Trimming pared 4 bases from V and 4 bases from J, leaving 14 bases between. The CDR3 sequence is CASSVTGPVYEQYF. In DNA form, the CDR3 reads TGTGCCAGCAGTGTGACAGGTCCCGTTTACGAGCAGTACTTC.

The J gene is TRBJ1-2, the V gene TRBV5-1; 7 positions agree with TRBD1. Germline trimming cut 7 bases from V and 5 bases from J; bases unmatched to any gene: 11. CDR1 and CDR2 from the germline V gene are SGHRS and YFSETQ. This CDR3 region has 14 residues. CDR3 DNA: TGCGCCAGCCAGGAAATAGGGGGCTCGTATGGCTACACCTTC. It is translated as CASQEIGGSYGYTF.

About this clonotype: One junction end does not reproduce the germline sequence, and a read error may be involved. The chain uses TRBV29-1 and TRBJ2-3, with D possibly being TRBD2 (6 bases). Per germline, CDR1 SQVTM and CDR2 ANQGSEA. CDR3 length equals 12 residues. CDR3 region: CSVGRGADMQYF. The CDR3, as DNA: TGCAGCGTCGGGAGAGGGGCAGATATGCAGTATTTT.